This T cell receptor (beta chain) was observed in a study of shared clonotypes between healthy human individuals. Data came from immunoSEQ multiplex PCR; TCRdb stores just in-frame clones and leaves some out. The data contain about 1.5 million clones, under 99% of them singletons. This CDR3 region has 13 residues. CDR1 and CDR2 from the germline V gene are SNHLY and FYNNEI. With 10 bases removed from V and 4 bases from J, the gap between germline ends came to 17 bases. This receptor was taken from a young man in good health. The sequenced sample consisted of naive CD4+ T cells sorted from blood. Sample subset: CD45RA+ positively selected. The chain combines TRBV2 with TRBJ2-7, with a tentative D call TRBD1 (6 bases). The CDR3 region has the DNA TGTGCCACCCGGGACAAGACTTTATACGAGCAGTACTTC. Amino acids: CATRDKTLYEQYF. Full variable domain (rest looked up from reference TRBV2 and TRBJ2-7): EPEVTQTPSHQVTQMGQEVILRCVPISNHLYFYWYRQILGQKVEFLVSFYNNEISEKSEIFDDQFSVERPDGSNFTLKIRSTKLEDSAMYFCATRDKTLYEQYFGPGTRLTVT.